These 13 T cell receptor beta chains share one sample of origin, sequenced in a study of shared clonotypes between healthy human individuals. TCRdb's copy holds only in-frame clones and misses some; the assay was immunoSEQ multiplex PCR. Of approximately 240,000 clones detected, approximately 65% appear once; the ten largest clones hold 11%. Material: memory CD4+ T cells sorted from blood. The subset here: CD45RA-negative fraction. All receptors derive from a man younger than 40 in good health.

This clone came up a few times. V is TRBV7-6 and J is TRBJ2-1; 8 bases agree with TRBD1. V dropped 4 bases and J dropped 4; count of bases not matched to a gene: 15. Per the germline V gene, CDR1 is SGHVS and CDR2 is FNYEAQ. The CDR3 is made up of 18 amino acids. The CDR3 nucleotides are TGTGCCAGCAGCTCAGCAGGGGGCGGTACAATTCGGTACAATGAGCAGTTCTTC. The encoded protein is CASSSAGGGTIRYNEQFF.

J is TRBJ2-1 and V is TRBV5-4, with D possibly being TRBD2 (5 bases). V lost 4 bases and J lost 2, with 16 bases in between. The CDR3 contains 16 residues. In germline, CDR1 is SGHNT, CDR2 YYREEE (reference sequence). The CDR3 protein is CASSQVGAVTYNEQFF. CDR3 coding DNA: TGTGCCAGCAGCCAAGTGGGAGCGGTGACCTACAATGAGCAGTTCTTC.

V and J are TRBV5-6 and TRBJ2-3, with D possibly TRBD1 on 5 matching bases. The length of the CDR3 is 14 residues. Trimming removed 3 bases at V and 2 bases at J, with 10 bases between. Germline V CDR1 and CDR2: SGHDT, YYEEEE. The CDR3 nucleotides read TGTGCCAGCAGCTCGACAGTGTACACAGATACGCAGTATTTT. Protein: CASSSTVYTDTQYF.

This clone was seen more than once but under ten times. CDR3 nucleotides: TGTGCCAGCAGCCAATCCCCGGACTCTTACAATGAGCAGTTCTTC. This codes for CASSQSPDSYNEQFF. The genes are TRBV7-9 and TRBJ2-1, with D tentatively TRBD2 (5 bases). The germline V and J ends were trimmed by 5 bases and 4 bases, with 15 bases remaining between them. CDR3 length: 15 residues. CDR1 and CDR2 from the germline V gene are SEHNR and FQNEAQ (reference sequence).

CDR3 sequence (DNA): TGTGCCAGCAGCTTAAGTCTAAACAATGAGCAGTTCTTC. Its translation is CASSLSLNNEQFF. The chain carries TRBV11-2 and TRBJ2-1; D is uncertain. Trimming removed 2 bases from V and 5 bases from J, with 7 bases in between. Germline assignment: CDR1 SGHAT and CDR2 FQNNGV. CDR3 length equals 13 residues.

This clone was counted a single time. This rearrangement joins TRBV25-1 to TRBJ2-7; TRBD1 agrees at 7 bases. In germline, CDR1 is MGHDK, CDR2 SYGVNS. Trimming at V came to 6 bases and at J to 2 bases, leaving 4 bases not matched to a gene. The CDR3 extends over 13 amino acids. The CDR3 protein is CASSWDSTYEQYF. The CDR3 nucleotides read TGTGCCAGCAGCTGGGACAGCACCTACGAGCAGTACTTC.

In this sample, this clone turned up once. V and J are TRBV9 and TRBJ1-1, with no clear D. Germline CDR1 and CDR2: SGDLS and YYNGEE. The CDR3 is 14 residues long. Trimming took off 0 bases at V and 1 base at J, with 7 bases between the two ends. For the CDR3, the DNA is TGTGCCAGCAGCGTAGGAGTTCAGAACACTGAAGCTTTCTTT. It is translated as CASSVGVQNTEAFF.

The table lists this clone with a few counts. This chain uses TRBV10-3 with TRBJ1-3, with D possibly TRBD1 on 5 matching bases. The CDR3 consists of 14 residues. CDR1 is ENHRY and CDR2 is SYGVKD in the germline V gene. V dropped 11 bases and J dropped 0 bases, with 14 bases sitting between them. The CDR3 loop is CAAGGGNSGNTIYF. The CDR3 coding sequence is TGTGCCGCCGGCGGGGGAAACTCTGGAAACACCATATATTTT.

In this sample, this clone is medium-sized. The chain recombines TRBV5-1 with TRBJ2-5, with D possibly called TRBD1 or TRBD2 (6 bases each). Deletions cut 5 bases from V and 1 base from J, with 18 bases between. The germline V gene has CDR1 SGHRS and CDR2 YFSETQ. This CDR3 has 16 residues. CDR3 protein: CASRTGDTFSQETQYF. Here the CDR3 DNA reads TGCGCCAGCAGAACGGGGGACACTTTCTCCCAAGAGACCCAGTACTTC.

This rearrangement joins TRBV7-3 to TRBJ2-1; tentatively, D is TRBD2 (6 bases). The CDR3 is 12 amino acids. Germline CDR1 reads SGHTA; CDR2 reads FQGTGA. Trimming cost V 0 bases and J 15 bases, with 12 bases left between them. CDR3 loop: CASSLTGQGLFF. The CDR3 DNA follows: TGTGCCAGCAGCTTAACGGGGCAGGGACTGTTCTTC. Using reference TRBV7-3 and TRBJ2-1 for the parts outside the CDR3, the full variable domain is GAGVSQTPSNKVTEKGKYVELRCDPISGHTALYWYRQSLGQGPEFLIYFQGTGAADDSGLPNDRFFAVRPEGSVSTLKIQRTERGDSAVYLCASSLTGQGLFFGPGTRLTVL.

J is TRBJ1-1 and V is TRBV29-1, with D possibly being TRBD1 (6 bases). This CDR3 is built from 14 residues. CDR1 SQVTM and CDR2 ANQGSEA come from the germline V gene. Trimming left V 5 bases short and J 7 bases short, with 20 bases between. In DNA form, the CDR3 reads TGCAGCGTTAGGGTGTATAGGGGGTCGGGTGAAGCTTTCTTT. This gives the protein CSVRVYRGSGEAFF. Combining the CDR3 with reference TRBV29-1 and TRBJ1-1 gives the whole variable domain SAVISQKPSRDICQRGTSLTIQCQVDSQVTMMFWYRQQPGQSLTLIATANQGSEATYESGFVIDKFPISRPNLTFSTLTVSNMSPEDSSIYLCSVRVYRGSGEAFFGQGTRLTVV.

The chain recombines TRBV19 with TRBJ2-2; D uncertain. CDR3 length equals 16 residues. Germline-derived CDR1 and CDR2 are LNHDA and SQIVND (reference sequence). V lost 3 bases, J lost 1 base, and 12 bases lay in between. The CDR3 DNA sequence: TGTGCCAGTAGTATTCTCCCACGAGGGAACACCGGGGAGCTGTTTTTT. Amino acids: CASSILPRGNTGELFF.

This clone appeared a single time. The chain uses TRBV29-1 and TRBJ1-5, with 9 bases identical to TRBD1. V lost 5 bases and J lost 3; bases outside the gene matches: 5. This CDR3 is 14 amino acids long. Germline CDR1 and CDR2: SQVTM and ANQGSEA. The CDR3 here is CSVSQGANNQPQHF. CDR3 nucleotides: TGCAGCGTTTCACAGGGGGCGAACAATCAGCCCCAGCATTTT. The whole variable domain, remainder taken from reference TRBV29-1 and TRBJ1-5, is SAVISQKPSRDICQRGTSLTIQCQVDSQVTMMFWYRQQPGQSLTLIATANQGSEATYESGFVIDKFPISRPNLTFSTLTVSNMSPEDSSIYLCSVSQGANNQPQHFGDGTRLSIL.